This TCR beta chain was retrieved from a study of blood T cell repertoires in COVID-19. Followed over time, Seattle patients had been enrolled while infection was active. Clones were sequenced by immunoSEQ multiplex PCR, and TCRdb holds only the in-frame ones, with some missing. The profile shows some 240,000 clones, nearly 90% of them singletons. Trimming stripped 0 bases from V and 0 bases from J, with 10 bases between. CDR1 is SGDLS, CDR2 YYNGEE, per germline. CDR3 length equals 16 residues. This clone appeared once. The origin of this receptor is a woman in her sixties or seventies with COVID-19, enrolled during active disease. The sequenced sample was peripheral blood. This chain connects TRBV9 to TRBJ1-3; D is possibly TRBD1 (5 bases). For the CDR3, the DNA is TGTGCCAGCAGCGTAGATAGGCAGGGCTCTGGAAACACCATATATTTT. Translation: CASSVDRQGSGNTIYF. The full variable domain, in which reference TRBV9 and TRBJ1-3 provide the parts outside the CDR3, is DSGVTQTPKHLITATGQRVTLRCSPRSGDLSVYWYQQSLDQGLQFLIQYYNGEERAKGNILERFSAQQFPDLHSELNLSSLELGDSALYFCASSVDRQGSGNTIYFGEGSWLTVV.